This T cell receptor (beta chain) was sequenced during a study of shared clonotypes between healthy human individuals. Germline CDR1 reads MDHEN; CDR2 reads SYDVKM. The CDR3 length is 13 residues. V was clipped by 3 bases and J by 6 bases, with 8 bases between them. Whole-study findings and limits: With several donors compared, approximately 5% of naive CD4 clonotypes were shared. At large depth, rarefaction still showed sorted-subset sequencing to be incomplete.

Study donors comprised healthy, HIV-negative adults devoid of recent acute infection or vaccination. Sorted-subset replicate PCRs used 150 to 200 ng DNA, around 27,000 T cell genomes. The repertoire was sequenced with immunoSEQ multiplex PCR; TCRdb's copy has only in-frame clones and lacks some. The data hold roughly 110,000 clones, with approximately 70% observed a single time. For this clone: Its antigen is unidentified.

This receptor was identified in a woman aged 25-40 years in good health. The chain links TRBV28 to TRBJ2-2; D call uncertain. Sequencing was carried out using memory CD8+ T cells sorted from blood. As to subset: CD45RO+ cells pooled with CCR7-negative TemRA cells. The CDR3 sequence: CASSLGPPGELFF. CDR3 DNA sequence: TGTGCCAGCAGTTTGGGCCCCCCCGGGGAGCTGTTTTTT.